The source of this TCR beta chain is a study of sequential checkpoint blockade in melanoma. Study summary: First-line arms were nivolumab then ipilimumab, or the reverse, randomized 1:1. Maintenance nivolumab came after either treatment sequence.

Assay used: immunoSEQ multiplex PCR; TCRdb lists only in-frame clones, some missing. This sample has about 12,000 clones, with 65% to 85% found just once. Losses at the gene ends were 2 bases for V and 8 bases for J; bases not matched to a gene: 7. CDR1 and CDR2 from the germline V gene are WSHSY and SAAADI. The CDR3 spans 15 residues. Noted treatment: randomized to nivolumab then ipilimumab (arm A) or the reverse (arm B). None of the patients previously received DNA-damaging chemotherapy. Sorted cells were live CD3+CD8+, lacking CD19 and CD56, from PBMCs. This sequence originates from a human donor with melanoma. The sequencing here drew on CD8+ T cells sorted from blood (inferred from file names), taken from a patient given nivolumab and ipilimumab in sequence. The chain is built from TRBV10-2 and TRBJ2-4, with TRBD2 matching 9 bases. The CDR3 loop reads CASSEISGSEYIQYF. CDR3 coding DNA: TGCGCCAGCAGTGAGATTAGCGGGAGCGAGTACATTCAGTACTTC.